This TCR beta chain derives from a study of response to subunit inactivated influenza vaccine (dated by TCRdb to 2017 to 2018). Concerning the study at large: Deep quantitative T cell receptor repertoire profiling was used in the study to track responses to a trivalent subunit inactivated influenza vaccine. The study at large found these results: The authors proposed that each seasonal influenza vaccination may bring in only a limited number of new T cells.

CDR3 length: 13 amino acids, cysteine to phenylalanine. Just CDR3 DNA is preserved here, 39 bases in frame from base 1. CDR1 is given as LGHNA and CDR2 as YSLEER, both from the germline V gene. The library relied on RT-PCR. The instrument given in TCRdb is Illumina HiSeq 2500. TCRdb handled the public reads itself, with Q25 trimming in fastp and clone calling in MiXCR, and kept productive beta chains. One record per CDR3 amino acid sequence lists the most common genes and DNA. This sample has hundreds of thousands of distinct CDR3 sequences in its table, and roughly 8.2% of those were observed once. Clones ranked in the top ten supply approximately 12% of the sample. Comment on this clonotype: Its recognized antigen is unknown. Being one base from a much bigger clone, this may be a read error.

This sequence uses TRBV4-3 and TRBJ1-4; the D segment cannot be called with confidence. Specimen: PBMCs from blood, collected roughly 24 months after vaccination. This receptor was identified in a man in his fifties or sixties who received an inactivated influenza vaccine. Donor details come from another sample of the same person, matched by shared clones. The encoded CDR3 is CASSQQTNEKLLF. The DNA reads TGCGCCAGCAGCCAACAGACTAATGAAAAACTGCTTTTT.